This passage covers 8 T cell receptor beta chains from one sample sequenced in a study of blood T cells in healthy people across ages. With a J-beta primer mix and a sample-barcoded 5' primer, a second PCR ran 7 to 11 cycles. TCRdb redid the calling of the 5' RACE reads with MiXCR, one entry per CDR3 protein. The top ten hold around 22% of the sample, which has 710,000 or so distinct CDR3 sequences, about 24% seen once. The sequenced sample was blood. The source is a man in his sixties or seventies in good health.

This sequence joins TRBV21-1 and TRBJ2-7; TRBD1 is taken as the D call from the table, unchecked against the DNA. TRBV21-1 is a pseudogene segment. There are 17 residues in the CDR3. CDR3 coding DNA: TGTGCCAGCAGCAGTGCCCCCCAACAGATCTTTAGCTACGAGCAGTACGTC. This gives the protein CASSSAPQQIFSYEQYV.

The rearrangement links TRBV11-2 to TRBJ1-3, with D perhaps TRBD1 (5 bases). The V end lost 1 base, the J end lost 8 bases, and 9 bases lay between the germline ends. Germline V gene lookup returns CDR1 SGHAT and CDR2 FQNNGV. The CDR3 length is 13 residues. In DNA form, the CDR3 reads TGTGCCAGCAGCTTAGGCTCCAGGGACACCATATATTTT. Amino acids: CASSLGSRDTIYF.

This chain connects TRBV27 to TRBJ1-4; 8 nucleotides match TRBD1. With 3 bases clipped from V and 7 bases from J, the junction kept 4 bases outside the gene matches. Germline CDR1 MNHEY, CDR2 SMNVEV (reference sequence). The CDR3 spans 14 residues. The CDR3 bases are TGTGCCAGCAGTTTCAGGGGGCAAGGTGAAAAACTGTTTTTT. This sequence encodes CASSFRGQGEKLFF.

V usage is TRBV11-2 and J usage is TRBJ2-7, with D uncertain. This CDR3 region has 12 residues. V was cut by 1 base and J by 10 bases, with 11 bases left in between. Germline V gene sequence: CDR1 SGHAT, CDR2 FQNNGV. The CDR3 DNA reads as TGTGCCAGCAGCTTAGGAGGTGGGCCCCAGTACTTC. The encoded protein is CASSLGGGPQYF.

The rearrangement joins TRBV27 to TRBJ2-5, with D maybe TRBD2 (6 bases). The V and J ends lost 5 bases and 4 bases respectively, with 20 bases between them. From germline, CDR1 is MNHEY and CDR2 SMNVEV (reference sequence). The CDR3 loop spans 16 amino acids. CDR3 residues: CASSIGGVAERETQYF. DNA of the CDR3: TGTGCCAGCAGTATCGGGGGAGTAGCCGAACGAGAGACCCAGTACTTC.

As to this clonotype: A much larger clone is a single base away; this may be a read error. The rearrangement uses TRBV14 and TRBJ2-5; a weak D match, TRBD2 (5 bases). V lost 5 bases to trimming and J lost 13 bases, with 17 bases between them. This CDR3 contains 12 residues. In germline, CDR1 is SGHDN, CDR2 FVKESK. The CDR3 is CASSKMQGRLYF. CDR3 nucleotides: TGTGCCAGCAGCAAGATGCAAGGGAGACTGTACTTC.

Only a few counts were recorded for this clonotype. This rearrangement joins TRBV6-5 to TRBJ2-5; TRBD2 matches at 12 bases. The CDR3 contains 16 residues. The trim removed 2 bases at V and 2 bases at J, leaving 3 bases unmatched. The germline V gene has CDR1 MNHEY and CDR2 SVGAGI. Here the CDR3 reads CASSYPGTSGQETQYF. DNA of the CDR3: TGTGCCAGCAGTTACCCAGGGACTAGCGGGCAAGAGACCCAGTACTTC.

This clonotype occurred a few times. The germline gene is not matched at one end of the junction; a read error may be the cause. The chain joins TRBV5-6 to TRBJ2-5; 8 nucleotides match TRBD2. The germline V gene has CDR1 SGHDT and CDR2 YYEEEE. The CDR3 has 13 residues. This CDR3 reads CASSLGSGSGLFF. Here the CDR3 DNA reads TGTGCCAGCAGCTTGGGGAGCGGGAGTGGTCTGTTCTTC.